The clone carrying this TCR beta chain showed up many times. Antigen: not known. This specimen comes from a study of T cell repertoires in cytomegalovirus infection. Study-wide context: An indication of both CMV infection and matching HLA type came from public TCR beta signatures.

The V gene's germline CDR1 is SEHNR and CDR2 FQNEAQ (reference sequence). The CDR3 is 16 residues long. V gave up 4 bases and J gave up 0 bases, with 12 bases separating them. TCRdb independently ran MiXCR on the reads; one entry per CDR3 protein. The sample yields 290,000 or so distinct CDR3 sequences, around 9.6% seen once. Study results and caveats: The cumulative frequency of public TCR beta families distinguished individuals who carried CMV together with the relevant HLA. It was HLA-C-restricted CMV-specific TCR beta clonotypes that dominated the response ex vivo.

J is TRBJ1-4 and V is TRBV7-9; tentative D call: TRBD1 (6 bases). The material sequenced was PBMCs. The TCR was taken from a human donor in good health (CMV status not recorded). Some clones in this sample may be carry-over from other donors' samples. CDR3 sequence (DNA): TGTGCCAGCAGCTCGCTGGACAGTTCAACTAATGAAAAACTGTTTTTT. It encodes CASSSLDSSTNEKLFF.